This T cell receptor (beta chain) is from a study of blood T cell repertoires in COVID-19 (TCRdb year 2020). Regarding the study in general: Collaborator samples came from the United States, Italy and Spain and covered acute and convalescent phases of COVID-19. The prospective study material was composed of cDNA or gDNA derived from T cells, B-cell-depleted T cells, or PBMCs. The dataset comprised deeply sampled blood TCRbeta repertoires from subjects exposed to, actively infected with, or recovered from COVID-19. The repertoires were released in a freely available public database meant as a resource for research on the immune response to SARS-CoV-2. Samples came from the ongoing ImmuneRACE study (first 160 participants) plus 1,254 subjects from 6 global collaborators. The sample metadata nearly always contained a de-identified subject ID, COVID-19 status, age in years and sex. Where available, HLA class I and class II types were taken from metadata supplied by the sample provider and were not determined by assay-based typing.

Per the germline V gene (reference sequence), WNHNN is the CDR1 and SYGVQD is the CDR2. From V the trimming removes 2 bases and from J it removes 5 bases, while the gene matches leave 9 bases of the junction unaccounted for. Reading from cysteine to phenylalanine, the CDR3 counts 16 amino acids. Solely the CDR3 DNA is kept, with 48 bases framed from the first base. To note about this clone: Its antigen is still unknown. No base-level quality is on record; no much larger clone is a single base apart.

TCRbeta CDR3 regions were amplified from genomic DNA using the immunoSEQ Assay, a bias-controlled multiplex PCR. The paper's processing steps were these. Within the assay, amplification of reference gene primers was used to estimate how many nucleated cells each sample contained. To quantify the absolute abundance of each unique TCRbeta CDR3 rearrangement, sequence reads were collapsed and filtered. For each sample, productive Simpson clonality was calculated as the square root of Simpson's diversity index across productive rearrangements. TCRdb retrieved this table from immuneACCESS and kept in-frame rearrangements only. Not all clones are present; in checked studies, unresolved V genes account for under half, and no reason is known for the remainder. V, J and clone size are those of that table, while D and trimming were read from the DNA. The sample table shows 78,000 or so clones, and around nine tenths are seen once. In total, the top ten clones hold around 5% of the sample.

The collaborating institutions used their own protocols to collect whole blood in K2EDTA tubes. For TCRbeta analysis, collaborators shipped samples as frozen whole blood, isolated PBMCs, or DNA extracted from either of those sample types. Points the paper makes about the study in general: The quantity of clinical and demographic metadata differed by source and by participant and was supplied without curation.

The receptor was isolated from a man aged 50 or older with active or convalescent COVID-19. What was sequenced was peripheral blood. The receptor chain draws on TRBV10-1 and TRBJ2-3, with 8 bases in between that match TRBD2. The CDR3 in this case is CASSETGTRGRDTQYF. The sequenced DNA is TGCGCCAGCAGTGAGACCGGGACTAGAGGGAGAGATACGCAGTATTTT.